This T cell receptor (beta chain) came from a study of blood T cell repertoires in COVID-19. Turning to the study itself: Spain, Italy and the United States supplied samples that represented acute and convalescent COVID-19.

Assay: immunoSEQ multiplex PCR; the TCRdb copy retains only in-frame clones and omits some. The repertoire holds under 150,000 clones, with more than 70% as singletons. Trimming removed 8 bases from V and 5 bases from J; junction bases left unmatched: 17. The germline V gene has CDR1 MDHEN and CDR2 SYDVKM. There are 16 residues in the CDR3. Material for sequencing was peripheral blood. This sequence was found in a man aged 50 to 60 with active or convalescent COVID-19. The chain links TRBV28 to TRBJ2-5; 7 nucleotides agree with TRBD2. The CDR3 bases are TGTGCCAGCGAGTCGGGAGGATTGGGGCAGCGGGAGACCCAGTACTTC. This gives the protein CASESGGLGQRETQYF.